This entry is about one TCR beta chain. These data originate in a study of identical twins. In germline, CDR1 is SGDLS, CDR2 YYNGEE. V shed 3 bases and J shed 1 base, with 17 bases lying between them. This CDR3 region has 16 residues. All of the donors were Caucasians in good health. A universal primer site arose from template switching, and cDNA bore unique molecular identifiers. Via MiXCR, TCRdb re-called the 5' RACE reads, giving one row per CDR3 protein. The table records 400,000 to 550,000 distinct CDR3 sequences, 20% to 25% of them present only once. The same data also contributed to another study, on T cells expressing NK-cell markers. From that report: Seven sequenced donors out of eight were HCMV-seropositive, one seronegative. In several experiments, sorting was restricted to alpha-beta TCR T cells by an anti-gamma-delta TCR antibody.

The V and J genes are TRBV9 and TRBJ2-7; tentatively, D is TRBD1 or TRBD2 (5 bases each). This clonotype was sampled from a woman aged 18-35 years in good health. Sequencing was performed on CD4+ T cells sorted from blood. Here the CDR3 DNA reads TGTGCCAGCAGCGCGGGGTGGGGGACGCCATCCTACGAGCAGTACTTC. As protein: CASSAGWGTPSYEQYF.